This T cell receptor (beta chain) was captured in a study of blood T cell repertoires in COVID-19. At the level of the study: Acute and convalescent COVID-19 specimens originated in the United States, Italy and Spain. From T cells, B-cell-depleted T cells, or PBMCs came the material, which was cDNA or gDNA.

The CDR3 length is 17 residues. V dropped 2 bases and J dropped 1; count of bases not matched to a gene: 7. CDR1 is MNHEY, CDR2 SVGEGT, per germline. Clinical history as reported by participants underpinned cohort assignment. Authors' methods: By means of reference gene primer amplification, nucleated cell counts were estimated. The method was immunoSEQ multiplex PCR; TCRdb's version includes in-frame clones alone and lacks a portion of them. V, J and clone size are taken as reported in that table, and D and trimming were inferred from the DNA itself. The sample gives under 150,000 clones, roughly 84% of which show up once; around 5.5% is in the top ten.

The V gene is TRBV6-2 or TRBV6-3, the J gene TRBJ2-1, with 8 bases matching TRBD1. The sequenced material came from PBMCs or T cells enriched from blood (not recorded which). The receptor was derived from a man aged 40-49 years with acute COVID-19. CDR3 in DNA: TGTGCCAGCAGTTACCACCGACAGGGGAGATCCTACAATGAGCAGTTCTTC. Translation: CASSYHRQGRSYNEQFF.